A single T cell receptor beta chain is shown here with its context. Its cognate antigen is unknown. RNA transcripts yielded amplified TCR beta CDR3 regions. The HTBI primer set was used in a first-round RT-PCR of the TCR CDR3. Using its own MiXCR run on the multiplex PCR reads, TCRdb lists one record per CDR3 protein. Of about 210,000 distinct CDR3 sequences in the sample, approximately 17% were seen once. In germline, CDR1 is SNHLY, CDR2 FYNNEI. The V and J ends lost 4 bases and 7 bases respectively, with 14 bases between them. There are 15 residues in the CDR3. The data belong to a study of T cells in Graves' hyperthyroidism and ophthalmopathy. Study-wide findings and caveats: Most expanded thyroid clonotypes above 0.001 recurred in blood.

What was sequenced was blood. The TCR sequence derives from a man aged 45 to 65 with Graves' hyperthyroidism. The rearrangement uses TRBV2 and TRBJ1-6; weak D call: TRBD1 (6 bases). The CDR3 DNA sequence: TGTGCCAGCAGTGTTGAGACAGGCGAAAATTCACCCCTCCACTTT. Amino acid sequence: CASSVETGENSPLHF. Full variable domain (remainder filled in from reference TRBV2 and TRBJ1-6): EPEVTQTPSHQVTQMGQEVILRCVPISNHLYFYWYRQILGQKVEFLVSFYNNEISEKSEIFDDQFSVERPDGSNFTLKIRSTKLEDSAMYFCASSVETGENSPLHFGNGTRLTVT.